Listed here is a single T cell receptor beta chain. What it recognizes is unknown. This record belongs to a study of T cell repertoires in cytomegalovirus infection. Turning to the study itself: Recently described HLA-C-restricted plus well-studied HLA-B-restricted CMV epitopes were used. Public TCR beta signatures provided an indication of both CMV infection and a matching HLA type.

Points from the study as a whole: The response measured ex vivo was dominated by TCR beta clonotypes (HLA-C-restricted and CMV-specific). Individuals carrying CMV plus the relevant HLA were identified by cumulative frequency of public TCR beta families.

Using its own MiXCR run on the reads, TCRdb lists one record per CDR3 protein. This sample has about 830,000 distinct CDR3 sequences, with roughly 33% found just once. The CDR3 extends over 14 amino acids. Trimming removed 7 bases at V and 0 bases at J, with 10 bases between. Germline values: CDR1 MNHEY, CDR2 SMNVEV (reference sequence). The rearrangement joins TRBV27 to TRBJ2-1; perhaps TRBD1 as D (6 bases). This receptor was identified in a human donor in good health (CMV status not recorded). Some clones in this sample may be carry-over from other donors' samples. The sequences come from cultured CD8+ T cells from PBMCs, collected from culture after CMV antigen stimulation. The CDR3 region is CASNQGSSYNEQFF. Here the CDR3 DNA reads TGTGCCAGCAATCAGGGGAGCTCCTACAATGAGCAGTTCTTC.